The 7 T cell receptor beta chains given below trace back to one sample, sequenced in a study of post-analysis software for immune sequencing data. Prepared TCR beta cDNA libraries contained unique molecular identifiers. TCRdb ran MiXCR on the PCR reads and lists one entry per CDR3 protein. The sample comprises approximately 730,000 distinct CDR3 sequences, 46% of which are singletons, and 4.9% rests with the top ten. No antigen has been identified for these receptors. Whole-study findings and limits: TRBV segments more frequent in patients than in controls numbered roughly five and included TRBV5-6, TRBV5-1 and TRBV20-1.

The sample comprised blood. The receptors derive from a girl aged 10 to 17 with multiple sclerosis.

CDR3 amino acids: CASRRRKVTYEQFF. CDR3 sequence (DNA): TGTGCCAGCAGAAGGCGGAAGGTAACGTATGAGCAGTTCTTC. The V and J genes are TRBV11-2 and TRBJ2-1; the D is unclear. Trimming left V 6 bases short and J 8 bases short, with 17 bases between. Germline V gene sequence: CDR1 SGHAT, CDR2 FQNNGV. The CDR3 runs to 14 residues.

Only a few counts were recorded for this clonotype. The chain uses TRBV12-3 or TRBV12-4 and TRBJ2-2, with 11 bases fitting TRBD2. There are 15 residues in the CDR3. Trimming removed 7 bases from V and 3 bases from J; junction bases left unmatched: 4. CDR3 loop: CASILAGGHTGELFF. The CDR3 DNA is TGTGCCAGCATTCTAGCGGGAGGACACACCGGGGAGCTGTTTTTT.

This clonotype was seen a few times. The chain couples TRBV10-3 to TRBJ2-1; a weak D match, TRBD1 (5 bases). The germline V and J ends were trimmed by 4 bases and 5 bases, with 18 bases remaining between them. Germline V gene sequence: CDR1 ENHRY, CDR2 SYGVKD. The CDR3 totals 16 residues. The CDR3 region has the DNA TGTGCCATCAGTGTGAGGCAGGGTTATTCGGACAATGAGCAGTTCTTC. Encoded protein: CAISVRQGYSDNEQFF.

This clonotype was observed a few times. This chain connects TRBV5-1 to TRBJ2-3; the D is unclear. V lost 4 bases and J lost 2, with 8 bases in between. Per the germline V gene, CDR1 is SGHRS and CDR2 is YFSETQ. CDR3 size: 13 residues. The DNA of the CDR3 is TGCGCCAGCAGCATGGACCCCACAGATACGCAGTATTTT. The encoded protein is CASSMDPTDTQYF.

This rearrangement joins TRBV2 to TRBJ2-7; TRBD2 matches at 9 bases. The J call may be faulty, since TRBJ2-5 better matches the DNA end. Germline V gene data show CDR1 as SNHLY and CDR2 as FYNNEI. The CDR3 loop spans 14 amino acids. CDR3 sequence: CASSERSGRETQYF. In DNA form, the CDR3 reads TGTGCCAGCAGTGAACGTAGCGGGAGAGAGACCCAGTACTTC.

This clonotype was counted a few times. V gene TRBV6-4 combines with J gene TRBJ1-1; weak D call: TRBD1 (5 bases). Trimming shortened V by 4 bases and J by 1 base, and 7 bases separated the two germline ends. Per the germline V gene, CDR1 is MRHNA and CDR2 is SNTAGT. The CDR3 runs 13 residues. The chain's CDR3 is CASSARENTEAFF. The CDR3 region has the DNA TGTGCCAGCAGTGCCAGGGAGAACACTGAAGCTTTCTTT.

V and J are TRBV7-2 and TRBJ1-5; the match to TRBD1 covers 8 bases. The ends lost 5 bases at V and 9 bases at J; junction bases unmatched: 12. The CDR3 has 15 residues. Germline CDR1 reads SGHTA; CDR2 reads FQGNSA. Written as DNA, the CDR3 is TGTGCCAGCAGCCACGCAGGGGGCGCGGGTCGGCCCCAGCATTTT. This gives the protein CASSHAGGAGRPQHF.